The 32 T cell receptor beta chains in this list originate from one sample, sequenced in a study of shared clonotypes between healthy human individuals. TCRdb's copy holds only in-frame clones and misses some; the assay was immunoSEQ multiplex PCR. The sample holds some 1,400,000 clones; over 95% are singletons and the top ten take about 1.2%. What was sequenced was naive CD4+ T cells sorted from blood. Subset denoted: CD45RA+ positively selected. The receptors stem from a man under 40 in good health.

Here the CDR3 reads CASSFGTVSSYEQYF. The CDR3 DNA is TGCGCCAGCAGCTTCGGGACAGTAAGCTCCTACGAGCAGTACTTC. The chain combines TRBV5-1 with TRBJ2-7; 7 bases agree with TRBD1. Trimming removed 2 bases from V and 0 bases from J; junction bases left unmatched: 5. Per the germline V gene, CDR1 is SGHRS and CDR2 is YFSETQ. The CDR3 runs to 15 residues.

CDR3 nucleotide sequence: TGTGCCAGCAGCCACCGACACGGGACTAGCGGGACGGAGACCCAGTACTTC. Amino acid sequence: CASSHRHGTSGTETQYF. This chain uses TRBV9 with TRBJ2-5, with 13 bases identical to TRBD2. CDR1 and CDR2 (germline): SGDLS, YYNGEE. The CDR3 is 17 residues long. V trimming: 4 bases; J trimming: 5 bases; junction bases outside the gene matches: 11.

This rearrangement joins TRBV5-1 to TRBJ2-1; a weak D match, TRBD2 (6 bases). This CDR3 has 14 amino acids. Trimming removed 3 bases at V and 8 bases at J, with 15 bases between. Looked up from germline, CDR1 is SGHRS and CDR2 is YFSETQ. CDR3 protein: CASSSSRGSHEQFF. CDR3 coding DNA: TGCGCCAGCAGCTCGTCCCGGGGGAGCCATGAGCAGTTCTTC.

This clone was seen only once. The V call is TRBV25-1, the J call TRBJ2-2; D unclear. The CDR3 is 14 amino acids. With 5 bases removed from V and 0 bases from J, the gap between germline ends came to 7 bases. Germline V gene lookup returns CDR1 MGHDK and CDR2 SYGVNS. The CDR3 region is CASSLVPNTGELFF. The CDR3 bases are TGTGCCAGCAGTTTAGTCCCGAACACCGGGGAGCTGTTTTTT.

This chain uses TRBV18 with TRBJ2-5; 9 bases line up with TRBD2. V dropped 0 bases and J dropped 1; count of bases not matched to a gene: 3. Germline V lookup: CDR1 KGHSH, CDR2 LQKENI. The CDR3 runs to 16 residues. CDR3 nucleotides: TGTGCCAGCTCACCACCCGGCGGGAGGGCCCAAGAGACCCAGTACTTC. This encodes CASSPPGGRAQETQYF.

V and J are TRBV18 and TRBJ1-1, with TRBD1 as a possible D gene (5 bases). The ends were cut back, 3 bases at V and 7 bases at J, with 9 bases in the middle. This CDR3 has 12 amino acids. The germline gives CDR1 KGHSH, CDR2 LQKENI. CDR3 nucleotide sequence: TGTGCCAGCTCACCGGGGGGGGATGAAGCTTTCTTT. It translates to CASSPGGDEAFF. The complete variable domain, with remaining parts taken from reference TRBV18 and TRBJ1-1, reads NAGVMQNPRHLVRRRGQEARLRCSPMKGHSHVYWYRQLPEEGLKFMVYLQKENIIDESGMPKERFSAEFPKEGPSILRIQQVVRGDSAAYFCASSPGGDEAFFGQGTRLTVV.

The chain links TRBV28 to TRBJ2-3; 9 bases map to TRBD1. Germline V CDR1 and CDR2: MDHEN, SYDVKM. Losses at the gene ends were 1 base for V and 4 bases for J; bases not matched to a gene: 3. CDR3 size: 15 residues. The CDR3 sequence: CASSLYRGRADTQYF. DNA of the CDR3: TGTGCCAGCAGTTTATACAGGGGGCGGGCAGATACGCAGTATTTT. Together with reference TRBV28 and TRBJ2-3, the CDR3 gives the full variable domain: DVKVTQSSRYLVKRTGEKVFLECVQDMDHENMFWYRQDPGLGLRLIYFSYDVKMKEKGDIPEGYSVSREKKERFSLILESASTNQTSMYLCASSLYRGRADTQYFGPGTRLTVL.

This chain uses TRBV7-9 with TRBJ2-1; D not certain. The CDR3 is 16 amino acids. V was cut by 2 bases and J by 3 bases, with 14 bases left in between. In germline, CDR1 is SEHNR, CDR2 FQNEAQ (reference sequence). CDR3 sequence (DNA): TGTGCCAGCAGCTTATTTCACGGGTTCCTCTACAATGAGCAGTTCTTC. This gives the protein CASSLFHGFLYNEQFF. The full variable domain, rest sourced from reference TRBV7-9 and TRBJ2-1, is DTGVSQNPRHKITKRGQNVTFRCDPISEHNRLYWYRQTLGQGPEFLTYFQNEAQLEKSRLLSDRFSAERPKGSFSTLEIQRTEQGDSAMYLCASSLFHGFLYNEQFFGPGTRLTVL.

This sequence joins TRBV19 and TRBJ2-3, with D possibly TRBD1 on 5 matching bases. Germline V CDR1 and CDR2: LNHDA, SQIVND (reference sequence). The CDR3 spans 14 residues. V was pared by 3 bases and J by 5 bases, with 12 bases between. The CDR3 spells CASSMAQGVDTQYF. CDR3 DNA sequence: TGTGCCAGTAGTATGGCGCAAGGGGTAGATACGCAGTATTTT.

The chain couples TRBV2 to TRBJ1-5, with no clear D. The germline V and J ends were trimmed by 6 bases and 7 bases, with 7 bases remaining between them. This CDR3 is 11 amino acids long. CDR1 SNHLY and CDR2 FYNNEI come from the germline V gene. DNA for the CDR3: TGTGCCAGCAGGGCCGGGCAGCCCCAGCATTTT. As protein: CASRAGQPQHF.

The V gene is TRBV6-1, the J gene TRBJ2-1; TRBD2 is a possible D gene (6 bases). With 5 bases removed from V and 8 bases from J, the gap between germline ends came to 13 bases. Germline lookup yields CDR1 MNHNS and CDR2 SASEGT. CDR3 size: 13 residues. CDR3 coding DNA: TGTGCCAGCAGTCCGACTAGGGGTGATGAGCAGTTCTTC. It yields the protein CASSPTRGDEQFF.

Comments on this clone: Additional DNA sequences in this sample encode the identical CDR3. This rearrangement joins TRBV4-2 to TRBJ2-3; a weak D match, TRBD2 (5 bases). The CDR3 runs 15 residues. The germline V and J ends were trimmed by 2 bases and 2 bases, with 11 bases remaining between them. Germline V gene lookup returns CDR1 LGHNA and CDR2 YNFKEQ. The CDR3 coding sequence is TGTGCCAGCAGCCAACGCCTAGCCTCCACAGATACGCAGTATTTT. Translation gives CASSQRLASTDTQYF.

The rearrangement joins TRBV9 to TRBJ1-1; tentative D call: TRBD1 (5 bases). CDR3 length: 17 residues. Trimming shortened V by 4 bases and J by 3 bases, and 22 bases separated the two germline ends. Germline V gene sequence: CDR1 SGDLS, CDR2 YYNGEE. CDR3 residues: CASSPPLGSAGDTEAFF. In DNA form, the CDR3 reads TGTGCCAGCAGCCCACCTCTTGGCTCGGCGGGGGACACTGAAGCTTTCTTT.

The V gene is TRBV19, the J gene TRBJ1-5; TRBD1 agrees at 9 bases. The V gene's germline CDR1 is LNHDA and CDR2 SQIVND (reference sequence). CDR3 length: 15 amino acids. V dropped 3 bases and J dropped 4; count of bases not matched to a gene: 4. In DNA form, the CDR3 reads TGTGCCAGTAGTATGGGGACAGGGAGAAATCAGCCCCAGCATTTT. Translated: CASSMGTGRNQPQHF.

The chain uses TRBV7-9 and TRBJ2-7; 8 nucleotides line up with TRBD2. The CDR3 is made up of 15 amino acids. Germline trimming cut 3 bases from V and 1 base from J; bases unmatched to any gene: 5. Germline V gene sequence: CDR1 SEHNR, CDR2 FQNEAQ (reference sequence). The CDR3 here is CASSFYGRGSYEQYF. Here the CDR3 DNA reads TGTGCCAGCAGCTTTTACGGGAGGGGGTCCTACGAGCAGTACTTC.

The CDR3 DNA is TGCAGCGTAGCCCCACAGGGAGGCAACTCCGAAGCTTTCTTT. It codes for CSVAPQGGNSEAFF. The chain joins TRBV29-1 to TRBJ1-1; tentative D call: TRBD1 (6 bases). CDR1 and CDR2 from the germline V gene are SQVTM and ANQGSEA. The CDR3 runs 14 residues. The V and J ends lost 6 bases and 8 bases respectively, with 22 bases between them. Based on the CDR3 plus reference TRBV29-1 and TRBJ1-1, the full variable domain is SAVISQKPSRDICQRGTSLTIQCQVDSQVTMMFWYRQQPGQSLTLIATANQGSEATYESGFVIDKFPISRPNLTFSTLTVSNMSPEDSSIYLCSVAPQGGNSEAFFGQGTRLTVV.

This CDR3 reads CASSIGTLAANQSNEQFF. In DNA form, the CDR3 reads TGTGCCAGTAGTATTGGGACACTAGCGGCCAATCAAAGCAATGAGCAGTTCTTC. This rearrangement joins TRBV19 to TRBJ2-1; 8 bases align to TRBD2. V was clipped by 3 bases and J by 6 bases; unmatched bases: 16. The CDR3 is made up of 18 amino acids. Germline CDR1 is LNHDA and CDR2 is SQIVND (reference sequence).

This clone was seen a handful of times. The V call is TRBV5-1, the J call TRBJ2-7; D possibly corresponds to TRBD1 (5 bases). V was clipped by 0 bases and J by 2 bases, with 12 bases between them. Per the germline V gene, CDR1 is SGHRS and CDR2 is YFSETQ. The CDR3 has 15 amino acids. The CDR3 DNA is TGCGCCAGCAGCTTGGCCAGGGCCGGAGCCTACGAGCAGTACTTC. It encodes CASSLARAGAYEQYF.

The chain joins TRBV9 to TRBJ2-2, with D perhaps matching TRBD1 or TRBD2 (5 bases each). Looked up from germline, CDR1 is SGDLS and CDR2 is YYNGEE. Trimming shortened V by 2 bases and J by 6 bases, and 14 bases separated the two germline ends. This CDR3 region has 15 residues. CDR3 coding DNA: TGTGCCAGCAGCGTCACCGGGGCGGTCTCCGGGGAGCTGTTTTTT. The encoded protein is CASSVTGAVSGELFF.

This clone was recorded once. This rearrangement joins TRBV5-1 to TRBJ2-1; no definite D call. Germline V gives CDR1 SGHRS, CDR2 YFSETQ. V was shortened by 0 bases and J by 5 bases, with 9 bases between the two germline ends. The CDR3 totals 14 residues. The CDR3 sequence is CASSLAAVNNEQFF. CDR3 nucleotide sequence: TGCGCCAGCAGCTTGGCAGCAGTAAACAATGAGCAGTTCTTC.

J is TRBJ2-1 and V is TRBV9, with 8 bases fitting TRBD2. Per the germline V gene, CDR1 is SGDLS and CDR2 is YYNGEE. J gave up 6 bases and V 1 base, and 6 bases lay outside the gene matches. This CDR3 is built from 15 residues. CDR3 residues: CASSVTLAGSNEQFF. The CDR3 nucleotides read TGTGCCAGCAGCGTAACGCTAGCGGGTAGCAATGAGCAGTTCTTC.

V and J are TRBV10-3 and TRBJ2-7; no firm D call. This CDR3 has 13 residues. In germline, CDR1 is ENHRY, CDR2 SYGVKD. Deletions cut 6 bases from V and 3 bases from J, with 12 bases between. CDR3 DNA: TGTGCCATCAGAGAGGACCGCTACTACGAGCAGTACTTC. Translating gives CAIREDRYYEQYF.

This chain links TRBV27 with TRBJ2-7; no reliable D call. V gave up 5 bases and J gave up 4 bases, with 12 bases separating them. Germline V gives CDR1 MNHEY, CDR2 SMNVEV (reference sequence). The CDR3 consists of 13 residues. The CDR3 sequence: CASSHETKYEQYF. CDR3 DNA: TGTGCCAGCAGTCACGAGACAAAGTACGAGCAGTACTTC.

The rearrangement uses TRBV29-1 and TRBJ2-3; D not resolved. The CDR3 is 12 amino acids. Germline loops: CDR1 SQVTM, CDR2 ANQGSEA. V lost 2 bases to trimming and J lost 4 bases, with 7 bases between them. The CDR3 loop reads CSVEISADTQYF. The CDR3 DNA is TGCAGCGTTGAAATTTCGGCAGATACGCAGTATTTT.

The chain carries TRBV2 and TRBJ2-5; 8 positions match TRBD1. There are 14 residues in the CDR3. Germline V gene lookup returns CDR1 SNHLY and CDR2 FYNNEI. V lost 6 bases to trimming and J lost 5 bases; unmatched junction nucleotides: 8. CDR3 residues: CASSIGQGRETQYF. CDR3 nucleotide sequence: TGTGCCAGCAGCATTGGACAGGGTCGGGAGACCCAGTACTTC.

This clone was observed a single time. The CDR3: CASGQGTPGNTGELFF. Written as DNA, the CDR3 is TGTGCTTCGGGACAGGGGACGCCTGGGAACACCGGGGAGCTGTTTTTT. V usage is TRBV7-7 and J usage is TRBJ2-2, with TRBD1 matching 10 bases. CDR1 is SSHAT and CDR2 is FNYEAQ in the germline V gene (reference sequence). This CDR3 is 16 amino acids long. The whole variable domain, remainder taken from reference TRBV7-7 and TRBJ2-2, is GAGVSQSPRYKVTKRGQDVTLRCDPISSHATLYWYQQALGQGPEFLTYFNYEAQPDKSGLPSDRFSAERPEGSISTLTIQRTEQRDSAMYRCASGQGTPGNTGELFFGEGSRLTVL.

This chain uses TRBV18 with TRBJ1-1; D call uncertain. V gave up 2 bases and J gave up 6 bases, with 4 bases separating them. Germline V lookup: CDR1 KGHSH, CDR2 LQKENI. This CDR3 contains 11 residues. DNA of the CDR3: TGTGCCAGCTCACCATTGGCTGAAGCTTTCTTT. This sequence encodes CASSPLAEAFF. The whole variable domain, remainder taken from reference TRBV18 and TRBJ1-1, is NAGVMQNPRHLVRRRGQEARLRCSPMKGHSHVYWYRQLPEEGLKFMVYLQKENIIDESGMPKERFSAEFPKEGPSILRIQQVVRGDSAAYFCASSPLAEAFFGQGTRLTVV.

The V call is TRBV4-3, the J call TRBJ2-3; D ambiguous. Deletions cut 3 bases from V and 0 bases from J, with 10 bases between. The CDR3 has 15 amino acids. Germline lookup yields CDR1 LGHNA and CDR2 YSLEER. The chain's CDR3 is CASSQVFHSTDTQYF. CDR3 nucleotide sequence: TGCGCCAGCAGCCAGGTATTCCATAGCACAGATACGCAGTATTTT.

V and J are TRBV5-1 and TRBJ1-2; the match to TRBD1 covers 7 bases. This CDR3 comprises 15 residues. From germline, CDR1 is SGHRS and CDR2 YFSETQ. V lost 3 bases and J lost 2; bases outside the gene matches: 7. The CDR3 bases are TGCGCCAGCAGCTCGAGGGAGACAGGGAACTATGGCTACACCTTC. The encoded protein is CASSSRETGNYGYTF.

The count of this clone is one. The chain uses TRBV10-3 and TRBJ1-1; TRBD1 matches 10 bases. V dropped 11 bases and J dropped 4; count of bases not matched to a gene: 10. This CDR3 comprises 14 residues. CDR1 and CDR2 (germline): ENHRY, SYGVKD. The CDR3 sequence: CAVRQGADRTEAFF. The CDR3 DNA reads TGTGCCGTGCGACAGGGGGCTGATCGCACTGAAGCTTTCTTT.

The chain links TRBV27 to TRBJ1-5; D gene unclear. CDR3 length: 12 residues. Germline CDR1 MNHEY, CDR2 SMNVEV (reference sequence). The germline V and J ends were trimmed by 3 bases and 1 base, with 1 base remaining between them. CDR3 DNA: TGTGCCAGCAGTTTCAGCAATCAGCCCCAGCATTTT. It specifies CASSFSNQPQHF.

The genes are TRBV27 and TRBJ1-1; TRBD1 might be the D (6 bases). V lost 6 bases and J lost 5, with 19 bases in between. The CDR3 is 15 residues long. Germline V CDR1 and CDR2: MNHEY, SMNVEV (reference sequence). The CDR3 sequence is CASSVRTTGVTEAFF. CDR3 sequence (DNA): TGTGCCAGCAGCGTTCGGACGACAGGAGTTACTGAAGCTTTCTTT.